This T cell receptor beta chain was recorded in a study of response to subunit inactivated influenza vaccine. Broader study findings: With each seasonal influenza vaccination, the authors suggested, few new T cells are recruited.

This clonotype was detected a few times. Antigen unknown. V shed 5 bases and J 6 bases; nucleotides not matched to a gene: 10. The CDR3 has 15 amino acids. CDR1 and CDR2 from the germline V gene are SGHAT and FQNNGV. TCRdb reprocessed the RT-PCR reads with MiXCR, giving one entry per CDR3 protein. The table lists hundreds of thousands of distinct CDR3 sequences, about an eighth of them singletons. The receptor comes from a man aged 50 to 60 who received an inactivated influenza vaccine. Sequencing used PBMCs from blood, obtained on the day of vaccination. The chain combines TRBV11-2 with TRBJ2-7; 10 nucleotides align to TRBD2. CDR3 region: CASSERAGGILEQYF. For the CDR3, the DNA is TGTGCCAGCAGCGAAAGAGCGGGAGGGATTCTCGAGCAGTACTTC.